The 9 T cell receptor beta chains below were found in one sample sequenced in a study of T cells in Graves' hyperthyroidism and ophthalmopathy. There were TCR beta CDR3 regions amplified from RNA transcripts. The HTBI primer set served for first-round RT-PCR of the TCR CDR3. In TCRdb, the multiplex PCR reads were re-called with MiXCR into one record per CDR3 protein. Of 400,000 to 550,000 distinct CDR3 sequences in the sample, 13% to 15% were seen once. The sequencing input was blood. These receptors were obtained from a young woman with Graves' hyperthyroidism.

The sample holds a few counts of this clonotype. The CDR3 reads CASSTDTWGAMNTEAFF. In DNA, the CDR3 is TGTGCCAGCAGCACCGACACTTGGGGGGCTATGAACACTGAAGCTTTCTTT. The genes are TRBV7-8 and TRBJ1-1, with a possible D match to TRBD1 (6 bases). From germline, CDR1 is SGHVS and CDR2 FQNEAQ. The CDR3 loop spans 17 amino acids. Deletions cut 5 bases from V and 0 bases from J, with 19 bases between.

Ten or more counts support this clonotype. The rearrangement joins TRBV6-2 or TRBV6-3 to TRBJ2-7, with D perhaps matching TRBD2 (6 bases). The germline V gene encodes CDR1 MNHEY and CDR2 SVGEGT. Trimming shortened V by 2 bases and J by 7 bases, and 18 bases separated the two germline ends. The CDR3 has 15 amino acids. CDR3 amino acids: CASSYGILGGGEQYF. CDR3 nucleotide sequence: TGTGCCAGCAGTTACGGAATCCTGGGCGGAGGGGAGCAGTACTTC.

This clonotype was seen at least ten times. The chain employs TRBV20-1 and TRBJ1-1; possible D gene TRBD1, 5 bases. The V and J ends lost 8 bases and 3 bases respectively, with 13 bases between them. In germline, CDR1 is DFQATT, CDR2 SNEGSKA (reference sequence). CDR3 length: 12 amino acids. For the CDR3, the DNA is TGCAGTAGTTGGGACGGGGACACTGAAGCTTTCTTT. Protein sequence: CSSWDGDTEAFF.

The V gene is TRBV12-3 or TRBV12-4, the J gene TRBJ1-1, with D possibly being TRBD1 (5 bases). There are 14 residues in the CDR3. Trimming cost V 2 bases and J 0 bases, with 7 bases left between them. CDR3 bases: TGTGCCAGCAGTTTAATAGGGGTGAACACTGAAGCTTTCTTT. It is translated as CASSLIGVNTEAFF.

V is TRBV5-1 and J is TRBJ2-5; weak D call: TRBD2 (5 bases). V was clipped by 0 bases and J by 1 base, with 16 bases between them. Germline V CDR1 and CDR2: SGHRS, YFSETQ. The CDR3 has 17 residues. The DNA for the CDR3 is TGCGCCAGCAGCTTGGCGGCAGGTGGAGGATCCCAAGAGACCCAGTACTTC. As protein: CASSLAAGGGSQETQYF. Complete variable domain (other parts from reference TRBV5-1 and TRBJ2-5): KAGVTQTPRYLIKTRGQQVTLSCSPISGHRSVSWYQQTPGQGLQFLFEYFSETQRNKGNFPGRFSGRQFSNSRSEMNVSTLELGDSALYLCASSLAAGGGSQETQYFGPGTRLLVL.

This clonotype was picked up a small number of times. The J gene is TRBJ2-3, the V gene TRBV10-3, with 7 bases identical to TRBD2. CDR1 is ENHRY, CDR2 SYGVKD, per germline. The CDR3 loop spans 15 amino acids. V lost 10 bases and J lost 4; bases outside the gene matches: 14. The CDR3 region is CATETGTTEADTQYF. DNA for the CDR3: TGTGCCACCGAAACCGGGACTACAGAGGCAGATACGCAGTATTTT.

This clonotype came up many times. This chain uses TRBV12-3 or TRBV12-4 with TRBJ1-1; D remains ambiguous. V was shortened by 5 bases and J by 5 bases, with 9 bases between the two germline ends. The CDR3 runs 12 residues. The CDR3 coding sequence is TGTGCCAGCAGTCGATCGAGAACTGAAGCTTTCTTT. This codes for CASSRSRTEAFF.

This clonotype has at least ten counts. The chain recombines TRBV12-3 or TRBV12-4 with TRBJ2-5; D ambiguous. CDR3 length: 12 amino acids. V was shortened by 6 bases and J by 5 bases, with 10 bases between the two germline ends. CDR3 loop: CASSRQLETQYF. The CDR3 DNA is TGTGCCAGCAGCCGTCAGCTGGAGACCCAGTACTTC.

In this sample, this clonotype turned up many times. The chain is built from TRBV30 and TRBJ1-4; 8 bases match TRBD1. The V and J ends lost 5 bases and 8 bases, in that order; junction bases with no gene match: 4. CDR1 and CDR2 (germline): GTSNPN, SVGIG (reference sequence). The CDR3 is made up of 12 amino acids. CDR3 sequence reads: CAWGTGREKLFF. In DNA, the CDR3 is TGTGCCTGGGGGACAGGTAGAGAAAAACTGTTTTTT.